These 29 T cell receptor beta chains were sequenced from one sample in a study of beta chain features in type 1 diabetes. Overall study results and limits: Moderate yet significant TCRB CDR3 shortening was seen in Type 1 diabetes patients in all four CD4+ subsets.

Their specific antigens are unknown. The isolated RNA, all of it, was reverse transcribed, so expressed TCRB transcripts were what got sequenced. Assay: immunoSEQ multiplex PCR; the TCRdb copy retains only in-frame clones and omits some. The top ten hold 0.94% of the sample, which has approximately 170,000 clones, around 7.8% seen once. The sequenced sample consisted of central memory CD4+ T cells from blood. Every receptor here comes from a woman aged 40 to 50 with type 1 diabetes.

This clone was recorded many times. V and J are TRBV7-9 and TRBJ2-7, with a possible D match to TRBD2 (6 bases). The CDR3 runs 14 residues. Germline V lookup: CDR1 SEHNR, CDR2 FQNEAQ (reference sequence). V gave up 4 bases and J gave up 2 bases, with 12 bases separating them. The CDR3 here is CASSSNTGAYEQYF. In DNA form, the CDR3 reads TGTGCCAGCAGCTCCAACACGGGGGCCTACGAGCAGTACTTC.

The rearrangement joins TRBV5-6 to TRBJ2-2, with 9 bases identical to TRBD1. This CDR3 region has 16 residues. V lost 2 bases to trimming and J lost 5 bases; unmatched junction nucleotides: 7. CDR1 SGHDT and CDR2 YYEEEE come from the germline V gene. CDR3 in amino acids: CASSFPGQGRTGELFF. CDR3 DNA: TGTGCCAGCAGCTTCCCGGGACAGGGACGAACCGGGGAGCTGTTTTTT.

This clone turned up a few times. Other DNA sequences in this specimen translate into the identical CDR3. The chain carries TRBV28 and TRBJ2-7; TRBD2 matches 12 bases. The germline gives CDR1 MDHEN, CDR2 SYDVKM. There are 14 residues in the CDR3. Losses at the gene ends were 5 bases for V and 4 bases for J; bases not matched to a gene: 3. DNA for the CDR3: TGTGCCAGCAGTCTCGGACTAGCGGGATACGAGCAGTACTTC. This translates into CASSLGLAGYEQYF.

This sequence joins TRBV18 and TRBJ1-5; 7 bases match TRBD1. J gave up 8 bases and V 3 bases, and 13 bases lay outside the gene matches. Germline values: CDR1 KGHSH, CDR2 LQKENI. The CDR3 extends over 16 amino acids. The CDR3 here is CASSPLGTVGGEPQHF. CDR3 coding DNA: TGTGCCAGCTCACCTTTAGGGACAGTTGGTGGAGAGCCCCAGCATTTT.

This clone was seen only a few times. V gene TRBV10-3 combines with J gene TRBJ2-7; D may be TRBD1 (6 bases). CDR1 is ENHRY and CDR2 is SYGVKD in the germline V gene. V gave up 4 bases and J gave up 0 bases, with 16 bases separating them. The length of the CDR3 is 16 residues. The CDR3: CAISAWRTESSYEQYF. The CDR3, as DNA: TGTGCCATCAGTGCCTGGAGGACAGAGAGCTCCTACGAGCAGTACTTC.

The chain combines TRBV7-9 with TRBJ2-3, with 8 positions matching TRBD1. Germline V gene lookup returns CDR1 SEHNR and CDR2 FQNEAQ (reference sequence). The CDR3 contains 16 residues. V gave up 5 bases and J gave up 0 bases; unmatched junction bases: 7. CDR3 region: CASSPKQGGSTDTQYF. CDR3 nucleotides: TGTGCCAGCAGCCCGAAACAGGGGGGTAGCACAGATACGCAGTATTTT.

CDR3 in DNA: TGTGCCATCAAAAGAGGGGACAGGGGGTTGTCTAACTATGGCTACACCTTC. It yields the protein CAIKRGDRGLSNYGYTF. The rearrangement joins TRBV10-3 to TRBJ1-2, with 11 bases that match TRBD1. The V gene's germline CDR1 is ENHRY and CDR2 SYGVKD. The CDR3 loop spans 17 amino acids. Trimming cost V 7 bases and J 0 bases; bases outside gene matches: 10.

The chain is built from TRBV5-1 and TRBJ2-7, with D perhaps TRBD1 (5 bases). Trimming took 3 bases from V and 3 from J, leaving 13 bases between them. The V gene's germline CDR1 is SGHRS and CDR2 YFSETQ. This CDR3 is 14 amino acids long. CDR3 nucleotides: TGCGCCAGCAGCTCAACAGGTCGGCGCTACGAGCAGTACTTC. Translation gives CASSSTGRRYEQYF.

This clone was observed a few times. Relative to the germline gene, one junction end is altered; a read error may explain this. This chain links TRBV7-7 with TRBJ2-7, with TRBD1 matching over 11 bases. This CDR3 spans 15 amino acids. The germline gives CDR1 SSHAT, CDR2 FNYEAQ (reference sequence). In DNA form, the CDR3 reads TGTGCTAGCAGCTCCGGACAGGGGGCAGGATACGAGCAGTACTTC. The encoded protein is CASSSGQGAGYEQYF.

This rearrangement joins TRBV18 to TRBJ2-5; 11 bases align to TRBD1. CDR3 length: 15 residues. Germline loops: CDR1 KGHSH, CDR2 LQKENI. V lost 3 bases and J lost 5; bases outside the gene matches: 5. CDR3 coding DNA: TGTGCCAGCTCACCGCTGGGACAGGGGGATGAGACCCAGTACTTC. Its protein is CASSPLGQGDETQYF.

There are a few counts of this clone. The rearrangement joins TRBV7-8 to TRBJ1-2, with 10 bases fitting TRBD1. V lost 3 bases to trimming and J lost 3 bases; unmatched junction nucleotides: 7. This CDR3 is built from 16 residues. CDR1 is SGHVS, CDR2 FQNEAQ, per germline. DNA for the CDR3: TGTGCCAGCAGCTTTGTCCCGGGACAGGGGTACTATGGCTACACCTTC. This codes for CASSFVPGQGYYGYTF.

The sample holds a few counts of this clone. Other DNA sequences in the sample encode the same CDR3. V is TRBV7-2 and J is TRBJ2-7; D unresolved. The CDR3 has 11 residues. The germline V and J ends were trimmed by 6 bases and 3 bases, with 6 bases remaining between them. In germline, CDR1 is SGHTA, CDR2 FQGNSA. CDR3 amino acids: CASSSYYEQYF. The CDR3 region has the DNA TGTGCCAGCAGTTCGTACTACGAGCAGTACTTC.

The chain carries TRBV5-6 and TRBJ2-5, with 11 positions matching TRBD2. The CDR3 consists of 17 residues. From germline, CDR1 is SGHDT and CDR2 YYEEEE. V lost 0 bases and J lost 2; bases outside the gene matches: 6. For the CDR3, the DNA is TGTGCCAGCAGCTTGGTTCTAGCGGGGGGCGGGCAAGAGACCCAGTACTTC. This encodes CASSLVLAGGGQETQYF.

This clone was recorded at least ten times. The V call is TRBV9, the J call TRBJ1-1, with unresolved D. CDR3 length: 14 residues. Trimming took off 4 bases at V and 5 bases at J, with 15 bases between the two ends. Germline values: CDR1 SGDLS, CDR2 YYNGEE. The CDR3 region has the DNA TGTGCCAGCAGCTATGGCCTTGGGAGGACTGAAGCTTTCTTT. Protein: CASSYGLGRTEAFF.

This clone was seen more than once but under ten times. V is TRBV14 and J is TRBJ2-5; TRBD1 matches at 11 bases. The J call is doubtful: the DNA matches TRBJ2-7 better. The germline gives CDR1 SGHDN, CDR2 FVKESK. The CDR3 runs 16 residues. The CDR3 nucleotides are TGTGCCAGCAGCCAAGGTCCGGGACAGGGGGCCTACGAGCAGTACTTC. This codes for CASSQGPGQGAYEQYF.

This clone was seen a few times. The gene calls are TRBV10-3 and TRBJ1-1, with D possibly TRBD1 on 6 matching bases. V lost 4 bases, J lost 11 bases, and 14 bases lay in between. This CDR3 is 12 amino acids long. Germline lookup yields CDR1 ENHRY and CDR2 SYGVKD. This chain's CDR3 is CAISGTADDAFF. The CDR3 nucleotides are TGTGCCATCAGTGGGACAGCTGACGACGCTTTCTTT.

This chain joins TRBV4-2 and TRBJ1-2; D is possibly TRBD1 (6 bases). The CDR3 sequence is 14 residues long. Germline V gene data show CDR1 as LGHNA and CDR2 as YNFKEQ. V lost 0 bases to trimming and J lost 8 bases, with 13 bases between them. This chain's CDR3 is CASSQEQGRNGYTF. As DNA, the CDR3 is TGTGCCAGCAGCCAAGAACAGGGAAGAAACGGCTACACCTTC.

The CDR3 reads CAISGTPGMSTEAFF. The CDR3 DNA is TGTGCCATCAGTGGGACCCCAGGGATGAGCACTGAAGCTTTCTTT. The genes are TRBV10-3 and TRBJ1-1; a possible D gene is TRBD1 (5 bases). Trimming left V 4 bases short and J 4 bases short, with 16 bases between. The CDR3 has 15 residues. Germline V gene sequence: CDR1 ENHRY, CDR2 SYGVKD.

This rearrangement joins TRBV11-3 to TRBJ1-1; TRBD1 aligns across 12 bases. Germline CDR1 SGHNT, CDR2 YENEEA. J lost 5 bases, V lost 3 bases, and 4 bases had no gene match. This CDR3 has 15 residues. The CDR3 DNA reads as TGTGCCAGCAGCTTGGGGACAGGGGGCGAAACTGAAGCTTTCTTT. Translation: CASSLGTGGETEAFF.

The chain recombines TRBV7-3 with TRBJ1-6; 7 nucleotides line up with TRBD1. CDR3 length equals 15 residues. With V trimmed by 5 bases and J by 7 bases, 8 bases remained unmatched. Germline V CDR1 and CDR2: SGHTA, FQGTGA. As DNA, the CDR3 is TGTGCCAGCAGCCGGGCCAGGGGGGAAAATTCACCCCTCCACTTT. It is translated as CASSRARGENSPLHF.

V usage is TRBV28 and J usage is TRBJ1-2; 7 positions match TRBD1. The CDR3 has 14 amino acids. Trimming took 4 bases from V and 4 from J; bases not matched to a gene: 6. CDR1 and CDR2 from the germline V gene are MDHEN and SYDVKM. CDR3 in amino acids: CASSSPAGGYGYTF. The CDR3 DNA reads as TGTGCCAGCAGTTCCCCGGCAGGGGGCTATGGCTACACCTTC.

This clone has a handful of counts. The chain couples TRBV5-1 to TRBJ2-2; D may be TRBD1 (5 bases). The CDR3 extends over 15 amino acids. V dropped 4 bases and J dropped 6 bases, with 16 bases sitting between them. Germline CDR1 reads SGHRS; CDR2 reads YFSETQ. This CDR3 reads CASSISDSLPGELFF. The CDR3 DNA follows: TGCGCCAGCAGCATTTCCGACAGTCTACCCGGGGAGCTGTTTTTT. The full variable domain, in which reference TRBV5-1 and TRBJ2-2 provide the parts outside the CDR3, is KAGVTQTPRYLIKTRGQQVTLSCSPISGHRSVSWYQQTPGQGLQFLFEYFSETQRNKGNFPGRFSGRQFSNSRSEMNVSTLELGDSALYLCASSISDSLPGELFFGEGSRLTVL.

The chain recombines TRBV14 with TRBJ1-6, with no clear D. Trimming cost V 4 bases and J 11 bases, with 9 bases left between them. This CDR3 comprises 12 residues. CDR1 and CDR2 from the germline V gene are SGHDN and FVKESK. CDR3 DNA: TGTGCCAGCAGCCCTCAACTGGCACCCCTCCACTTT. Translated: CASSPQLAPLHF. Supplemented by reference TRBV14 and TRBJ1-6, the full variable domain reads EAGVTQFPSHSVIEKGQTVTLRCDPISGHDNLYWYRRVMGKEIKFLLHFVKESKQDESGMPNNRFLAERTGGTYSTLKVQPAELEDSGVYFCASSPQLAPLHFGNGTRLTVT.

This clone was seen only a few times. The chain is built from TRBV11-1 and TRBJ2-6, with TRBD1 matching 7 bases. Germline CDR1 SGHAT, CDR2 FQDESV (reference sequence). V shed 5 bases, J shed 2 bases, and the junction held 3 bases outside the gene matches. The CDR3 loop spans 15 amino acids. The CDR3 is CASSRQGTGANVLTF. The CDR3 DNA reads TGTGCCAGCAGCCGACAGGGCACTGGGGCCAACGTCCTGACTTTC.

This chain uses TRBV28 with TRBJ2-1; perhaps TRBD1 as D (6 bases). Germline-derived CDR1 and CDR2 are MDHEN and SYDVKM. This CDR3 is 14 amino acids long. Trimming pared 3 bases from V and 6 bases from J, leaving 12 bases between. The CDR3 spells CASSLGQGRNEQFF. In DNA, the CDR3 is TGTGCCAGCAGTTTGGGGCAGGGGCGCAATGAGCAGTTCTTC.

The CDR3 DNA sequence: TGTGCCAGCAGCCCCGTTGGCGGAGCCGGCCCCCAAGAGACCCAGTACTTC. It codes for CASSPVGGAGPQETQYF. The chain combines TRBV7-6 with TRBJ2-5; no clear D gene. The CDR3 spans 17 residues. Per the germline V gene, CDR1 is SGHVS and CDR2 is FNYEAQ. Trimming removed 5 bases from V and 1 base from J, with 20 bases in between.

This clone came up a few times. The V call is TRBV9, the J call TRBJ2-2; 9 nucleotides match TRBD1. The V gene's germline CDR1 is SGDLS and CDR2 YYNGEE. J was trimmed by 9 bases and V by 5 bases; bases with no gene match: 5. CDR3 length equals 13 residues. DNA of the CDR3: TGTGCCAGCAGGGGAACAGGGGGCAGGGAGCTGTTTTTT. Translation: CASRGTGGRELFF.

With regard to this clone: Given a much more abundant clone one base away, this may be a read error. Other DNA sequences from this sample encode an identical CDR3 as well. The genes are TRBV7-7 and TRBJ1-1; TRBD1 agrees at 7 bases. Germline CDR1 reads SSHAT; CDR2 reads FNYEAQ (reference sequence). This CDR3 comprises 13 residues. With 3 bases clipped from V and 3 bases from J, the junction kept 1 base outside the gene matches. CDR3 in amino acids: CASSFDRDTEAFF. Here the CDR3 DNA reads TGTGCCAGCAGCTTCGACAGGGACACTGAAGCTTTCTTT.

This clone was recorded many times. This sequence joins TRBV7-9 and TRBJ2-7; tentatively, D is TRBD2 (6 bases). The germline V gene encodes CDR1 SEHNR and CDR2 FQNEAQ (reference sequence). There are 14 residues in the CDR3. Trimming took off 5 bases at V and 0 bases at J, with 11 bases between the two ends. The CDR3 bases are TGTGCCAGCAGCCGGGGAGGTCCCTCCTACGAGCAGTACTTC. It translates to CASSRGGPSYEQYF.